The rows below give T cell receptor beta chains drawn from one sample of a study of T cells in Graves' hyperthyroidism and ophthalmopathy. TCRdb re-called the multiplex PCR reads through MiXCR, storing one row per CDR3 protein. The data show about 610,000 distinct CDR3 sequences, approximately 15% seen once. The sequenced sample consisted of blood. Receptors were obtained from a woman aged 40 to 50 with Graves' ophthalmopathy. The conserved cysteine and the conserved F or W are not part of the CDR3 here.

V gene	J gene	CDR3 protein
TRBV28	TRBJ1-2	ASSPGGYHMSYT
TRBV4-2	TRBJ1-1	ASSQDQRQGATEAF
TRBV12-3/TRBV12-4	TRBJ2-5	ASSPIPPQETQY
TRBV10-3	TRBJ2-5	AISLQGGQETQY
TRBV20-1	TRBJ2-7	SASRLAGVQY
TRBV28	TRBJ2-2	ASSSPQGETGELF
TRBV5-1	TRBJ1-1	ASSLSGTRNTEAF
TRBV6-2/TRBV6-3	TRBJ2-7	ASSYPSFPPSSGSSCEQY
TRBV7-6	TRBJ2-7	ASSPGTGHRGEQY
TRBV7-3	TRBJ1-2	ASSLSGAGSGYT
TRBV3-1	TRBJ1-1	ASSQGGNTNTEAF
TRBV7-2	TRBJ1-2	ASSSGRGDFYGYT
TRBV30	TRBJ2-7	AWSFRDREYEQY
TRBV6-1	TRBJ2-7	ASSGDPPYEQY
TRBV6-1	TRBJ1-5	ASSGRQGAVGPQH
TRBV5-1	TRBJ2-7	ASAFHRDPPIYEQY
TRBV4-1	TRBJ2-7	ASSLGTGMGSYEQY
TRBV6-2/TRBV6-3	TRBJ2-7	ASSYSHRGGLSYEQY
TRBV6-1	TRBJ2-5	ATSHTLETQY
TRBV19	TRBJ2-2	ASALAGRTGELF
TRBV6-2/TRBV6-3	TRBJ2-7	ASSYGQTSYEQY
TRBV3-1	TRBJ2-2	ASSRTGATGELF
TRBV29-1	TRBJ1-1	SADAGELGWNTEAF
TRBV11-2	TRBJ2-2	ASSPYTVQGLGELF
TRBV4-2	TRBJ1-1	ASSQVSGVMAF
TRBV28	TRBJ2-2	ASRESPRELF
TRBV11-2	TRBJ2-7	ASSFPGLAGPLSSYEQY